This TCR beta chain was captured by sequencing in a study of T cells after posttransplantation cyclophosphamide. General observations from the study: Skin or GI-infiltrating T cells shared few TRB sequences with blood. Later blood repertoires were often dominated by clones from the donor CD8+ memory compartment. Recipient CMV seropositivity and CMV reactivation strongly tracked TRB clonality.

As to this clone: Its target is unknown.

From germline, CDR1 is SGHTS and CDR2 YDEGEE. The CDR3 runs 11 residues. Trimming took 1 base from V and 13 from J, leaving 9 bases between them. Treatment was busulfan-fludarabine conditioning, a marrow graft, and cyclophosphamide on days +3 and +4. TCRdb's copy holds only in-frame clones and misses some; the assay was immunoSEQ multiplex PCR. The sample consists of 15,000 to 20,000 clones, about 91% of them appearing once. The clonotype originates from a male patient aged 60 to 75 who received an allogeneic stem cell transplant from a related donor and was CMV-positive. Some T cells here may be from the graft donor. V is TRBV5-8 and J is TRBJ2-1; possible D gene TRBD1, 5 bases. The sequencing used CD4+ T cells sorted from blood, collected after allogeneic stem cell transplant with posttransplant cyclophosphamide. The CDR3 loop is CASSLWGPQFF. For the CDR3, the DNA is TGTGCCAGCAGCTTGTGGGGCCCTCAGTTCTTC. The full variable domain, its missing parts supplied by reference TRBV5-8 and TRBJ2-1, is EAGVTQSPTHLIKTRGQQATLRCSPISGHTSVYWYQQALGLGLQFLLWYDEGEERNRGNFPPRFSGRQFPNYSSELNVNALELEDSALYLCASSLWGPQFFGPGTRLTVL.